Listed below are T cell receptor beta chains from one sample, sequenced in a study of shared clonotypes between healthy human individuals. Assay: immunoSEQ multiplex PCR; the TCRdb copy retains only in-frame clones and omits some. There are over a million clones in the sample; more than 95% occur only once, and about 1.2% lies in the top ten. The sample consisted of naive CD4+ T cells sorted from blood. The source of these receptors is a man aged 30-40 years in good health. Each CDR3 is given with its conserved first and last residue. The order of the fields is J gene, D gene, clone size, V gene, CDR3 DNA, CDR3 protein. D genes are given only for firm matches. Size tells how often a clone was seen (once, few, many) or the class of an expanded clone, and some rows leave it out.

j_call: TRBJ2-7
d_call: -
clone_size: once
v_call: TRBV27
cdr3_nt: TGTGCCAGCAGTCTCCAGGGCTTCTACGAGCAGTACTTC
cdr3_aa: CASSLQGFYEQYF

j_call: TRBJ2-7
d_call: TRBD1
clone_size: -
v_call: TRBV9
cdr3_nt: TGTGCCAGCAGTTCCGGGACAGGGTCGTCCTACGAGCAGTACTTC
cdr3_aa: CASSSGTGSSYEQYF

j_call: TRBJ2-2
d_call: -
clone_size: -
v_call: TRBV6-6
cdr3_nt: TGTGCCAGCAGACGGATGGCCACCGGGGAGCTGTTTTTT
cdr3_aa: CASRRMATGELFF

j_call: TRBJ2-1
d_call: -
clone_size: -
v_call: TRBV11-2
cdr3_nt: TGTGCCAGCAGCTTACTCGATGAGCAGTTCTTC
cdr3_aa: CASSLLDEQFF

j_call: TRBJ2-7
d_call: -
clone_size: -
v_call: TRBV29-1
cdr3_nt: TGCAGCGTTTCAACCGCGACCTACGAGCAGTACTTC
cdr3_aa: CSVSTATYEQYF

j_call: TRBJ2-3
d_call: -
clone_size: -
v_call: TRBV29-1
cdr3_nt: TGCAGCGTTGTTGTCGGCGGAGATACGCAGTATTTT
cdr3_aa: CSVVVGGDTQYF

j_call: TRBJ2-1
d_call: -
clone_size: -
v_call: TRBV11-2
cdr3_nt: TGTGCCAGCAGCTTAGTCCATGGTGGTGGAAGTCCCTACAATGAGCAGTTCTTC
cdr3_aa: CASSLVHGGGSPYNEQFF

j_call: TRBJ2-3
d_call: -
clone_size: -
v_call: TRBV11-2
cdr3_nt: TGTGCCAGCAGCTTAGATTTAAGGGGTAGCACAGATACGCAGTATTTT
cdr3_aa: CASSLDLRGSTDTQYF

j_call: TRBJ2-1
d_call: -
clone_size: -
v_call: TRBV28
cdr3_nt: TGTGCCAGCTGTGGCAGCTACAATGAGCAGTTCTTC
cdr3_aa: CASCGSYNEQFF

j_call: TRBJ2-2
d_call: -
clone_size: -
v_call: TRBV5-4
cdr3_nt: TGTGCCAGCAGCTTGGGTCTTTCCGGTGCCACCGGGGAGCTGTTTTTT
cdr3_aa: CASSLGLSGATGELFF

j_call: TRBJ2-5
d_call: -
clone_size: -
v_call: TRBV4-3
cdr3_nt: TGCGCCAGCAGCCAAGATCTTCCTGAGACCCAGTACTTC
cdr3_aa: CASSQDLPETQYF

j_call: TRBJ2-7
d_call: TRBD2
clone_size: -
v_call: TRBV5-1
cdr3_nt: TGCGCCAGCAGCTCACCGGGACTAGCGGTCCCCTTAGAGCAGTACTTC
cdr3_aa: CASSSPGLAVPLEQYF

j_call: TRBJ2-1
d_call: -
clone_size: -
v_call: TRBV15
cdr3_nt: TGTGCCACCAGCAGAGGACAGGTCTTCAACAATGAGCAGTTCTTC
cdr3_aa: CATSRGQVFNNEQFF

j_call: TRBJ2-1
d_call: TRBD2
clone_size: -
v_call: TRBV10-3
cdr3_nt: TGTGCCACAACTAGCGGGAGGGCAAAACTAGAGCAGTTCTTC
cdr3_aa: CATTSGRAKLEQFF

j_call: TRBJ2-7
d_call: TRBD1
clone_size: -
v_call: TRBV5-5
cdr3_nt: TGTGCCAGCAGCAGGGGACAGTCCTACGAGCAGTACTTC
cdr3_aa: CASSRGQSYEQYF

j_call: TRBJ2-2
d_call: TRBD2
clone_size: -
v_call: TRBV9
cdr3_nt: TGTGCCAGCAGCGTTGCTCCTTTGGGTCTAGCGGGAGAAGGCGGGGAGCTGTTTTTT
cdr3_aa: CASSVAPLGLAGEGGELFF

j_call: TRBJ2-2
d_call: -
clone_size: -
v_call: TRBV5-4
cdr3_nt: TGTGCCAGCAGCTTGGCTGGCGGTAACACCGGGGAGCTGTTTTTT
cdr3_aa: CASSLAGGNTGELFF

j_call: TRBJ1-1
d_call: -
clone_size: -
v_call: TRBV21-1
cdr3_nt: TGTGCCAGCAGCAAAGGCTCGCAGGTCATGAACACTGAAGCTTTCTTT
cdr3_aa: CASSKGSQVMNTEAFF

j_call: TRBJ2-3
d_call: TRBD2
clone_size: once
v_call: TRBV28
cdr3_nt: TGTGCCAGCAGTCCCGGACTAGCGTCTAGCACAGATACGCAGTATTTT
cdr3_aa: CASSPGLASSTDTQYF

j_call: TRBJ1-4
d_call: -
clone_size: -
v_call: TRBV2
cdr3_nt: TGTGCCAGCATGCGGCCAGCTAATGAAAAACTGTTTTTT
cdr3_aa: CASMRPANEKLFF

j_call: TRBJ2-3
d_call: TRBD1
clone_size: -
v_call: TRBV5-1
cdr3_nt: TGCGCCGGCTATCGGGGAACAGGGGCATCAGATACGCAGTATTTT
cdr3_aa: CAGYRGTGASDTQYF

j_call: TRBJ2-1
d_call: TRBD2
clone_size: -
v_call: TRBV5-5
cdr3_nt: TGTGCCAGCAGCGGTGGGACTAGCGGATACAATGAGCAGTTCTTC
cdr3_aa: CASSGGTSGYNEQFF

j_call: TRBJ2-1
d_call: TRBD2
clone_size: -
v_call: TRBV29-1
cdr3_nt: TGCAGCGGGTCACTAGCGGGAGGGGACAATGAGCAGTTCTTC
cdr3_aa: CSGSLAGGDNEQFF

j_call: TRBJ2-7
d_call: -
clone_size: -
v_call: TRBV10-3
cdr3_nt: TGTGCCATCAGCCCGGACATCCCCTACGAGCAGTACTTC
cdr3_aa: CAISPDIPYEQYF

j_call: TRBJ2-2
d_call: -
clone_size: -
v_call: TRBV7-2
cdr3_nt: TGTGCCAGCAGCTTATGGAGGGAGACCGGGGAGCTGTTTTTT
cdr3_aa: CASSLWRETGELFF

j_call: TRBJ2-7
d_call: TRBD1
clone_size: -
v_call: TRBV19
cdr3_nt: TGTGCCAGTAGGGCAGGGGGTAACACCTACGAGCAGTACTTC
cdr3_aa: CASRAGGNTYEQYF

j_call: TRBJ2-1
d_call: -
clone_size: -
v_call: TRBV6-4
cdr3_nt: TGTGCCAGCAGTGAAGCACTAAATTCCTACAATGAGCAGTTCTTC
cdr3_aa: CASSEALNSYNEQFF

j_call: TRBJ2-7
d_call: TRBD1
clone_size: few
v_call: TRBV7-8
cdr3_nt: TGTGCCAGCAGCTTATTGCAGGGGGTGTGGGAGCAGTACTTC
cdr3_aa: CASSLLQGVWEQYF

j_call: TRBJ1-4
d_call: -
clone_size: -
v_call: TRBV4-1
cdr3_nt: TGCGCCAGCCGCTCGGGGGGGGCGGGTAATGAAAAACTGTTTTTT
cdr3_aa: CASRSGGAGNEKLFF

j_call: TRBJ2-5
d_call: -
clone_size: -
v_call: TRBV29-1
cdr3_nt: TGCAGCGTTATGACACGGACATTACTTCAAGAGACCCAGTACTTC
cdr3_aa: CSVMTRTLLQETQYF

j_call: TRBJ2-3
d_call: -
clone_size: -
v_call: TRBV19
cdr3_nt: TGTGCCAGTAGTAAATCAGGGTACCATACGCAGTATTTT
cdr3_aa: CASSKSGYHTQYF

j_call: TRBJ2-1
d_call: TRBD2
clone_size: -
v_call: TRBV5-4
cdr3_nt: TGTGCCAGCAGCTTGTCTAGCGGATACAATGAGCAGTTCTTC
cdr3_aa: CASSLSSGYNEQFF

j_call: TRBJ2-5
d_call: -
clone_size: -
v_call: TRBV11-2
cdr3_nt: TGTGCCAGCAGCCTTATGGGGGTCGAGACCCAGTACTTC
cdr3_aa: CASSLMGVETQYF

j_call: TRBJ2-2
d_call: -
clone_size: once
v_call: TRBV18
cdr3_nt: TGTGCCAGCTCACCATTAGGGGTGGAGACCGGGGAGCTGTTTTTT
cdr3_aa: CASSPLGVETGELFF

j_call: TRBJ2-3
d_call: -
clone_size: -
v_call: TRBV28
cdr3_nt: TGTGCCAGCATCTCGGGGAGGGGGCCTAGCACAGATACGCAGTATTTT
cdr3_aa: CASISGRGPSTDTQYF

j_call: TRBJ2-5
d_call: -
clone_size: -
v_call: TRBV18
cdr3_nt: TGTGCCAGCTCACCTCGACAGCAAGAGACCCAGTACTTC
cdr3_aa: CASSPRQQETQYF

j_call: TRBJ2-2
d_call: TRBD1
clone_size: -
v_call: TRBV7-2
cdr3_nt: TGTGCCAGCAGCTTAGTCGGGGGACAGGGGGCGACCGGGGAGCTGTTTTTT
cdr3_aa: CASSLVGGQGATGELFF

j_call: TRBJ2-2
d_call: -
clone_size: -
v_call: TRBV5-4
cdr3_nt: TGTGCCAGCAGCTTGGGGTCCCAGAGGACGGCCGGGGAGCTGTTTTTT
cdr3_aa: CASSLGSQRTAGELFF

j_call: TRBJ1-4
d_call: -
clone_size: -
v_call: TRBV30
cdr3_nt: TGTGCCTGGGGGGGCAGGACAAATGAAAAACTGTTTTTT
cdr3_aa: CAWGGRTNEKLFF

j_call: TRBJ2-2
d_call: TRBD1
clone_size: -
v_call: TRBV6-1
cdr3_nt: TGTGCCAGCAGTTCCTCAGGGGGAACCGGGGAGCTGTTTTTT
cdr3_aa: CASSSSGGTGELFF

j_call: TRBJ2-1
d_call: -
clone_size: -
v_call: TRBV18
cdr3_nt: TGTGCCAGCTCACCTGCGGGCGGTATCTCCTACAATGAGCAGTTCTTC
cdr3_aa: CASSPAGGISYNEQFF